The 16 T cell receptor beta chains below come from one sample, sequenced in a study of cytomegalovirus exposure and HLA in healthy donors. This PCR relied on a set of 60 Vbeta primers and 13 Jbeta primers. Generated by immunoSEQ multiplex PCR, the TCRdb table keeps only in-frame clones and is missing some. The sample has more than 90,000 clones, around 81% seen once. Sample: PBMCs. The receptors were sampled from a woman in her 70s in good health and CMV-seropositive.

V usage is TRBV4-3 and J usage is TRBJ1-2; possibly TRBD1 for D (6 bases). Germline CDR1 reads LGHNA; CDR2 reads YSLEER. V lost 0 bases, J lost 6 bases, and 20 bases lay in between. The CDR3 runs 17 residues. CDR3 protein: CASSQDLVRGRPNGYTF. The CDR3 DNA is TGCGCCAGCAGCCAAGATCTTGTCAGGGGCCGTCCGAATGGCTACACCTTC.

This chain connects TRBV11-3 to TRBJ2-7; D may be TRBD1 (5 bases). The CDR3 consists of 11 residues. Trimming took off 3 bases at V and 7 bases at J, with 7 bases between the two ends. Germline V gives CDR1 SGHNT, CDR2 YENEEA. Here the CDR3 reads CASSLTEEQYF. The CDR3 nucleotides read TGTGCCAGCAGCTTGACAGAAGAGCAGTACTTC.

This chain connects TRBV4-1 to TRBJ2-3; TRBD2 matches 7 bases. V was pared by 4 bases and J by 3 bases, with 10 bases of the junction left unmatched. CDR1 is MGHRA and CDR2 is YSYEKL in the germline V gene. This CDR3 has 16 residues. The DNA for the CDR3 is TGCGCCAGCAGCCGCCAAGGGGCGGGAGCGACAGATACGCAGTATTTT. Its translation: CASSRQGAGATDTQYF.

The genes are TRBV21-1 and TRBJ1-2; the listed D gene, TRBD1, was not tested against the DNA. TRBV21-1 is classified as a pseudogene. The CDR3 has 13 amino acids. CDR3 sequence reads: CASLRDRDDGYTF. For the CDR3, the DNA is TGTGCCAGCCTCCGGGACAGGGACGATGGCTACACCTTC.

This chain joins TRBV5-6 and TRBJ2-5; 10 bases line up with TRBD1. The end of the DNA is better explained by TRBJ2-7, so the J call may be wrong. CDR3 length: 16 residues. In germline, CDR1 is SGHDT, CDR2 YYEEEE. The CDR3 DNA reads as TGTGCCAGCAGCTTGGCCCTAGGACAGGGGGCCTACGAGCAGTACTTC. It yields the protein CASSLALGQGAYEQYF.

V is TRBV7-9 and J is TRBJ2-2; 8 bases are a match to TRBD1. CDR3 length: 16 residues. V dropped 5 bases and J dropped 7; count of bases not matched to a gene: 12. Germline V gives CDR1 SEHNR, CDR2 FQNEAQ (reference sequence). The DNA for the CDR3 is TGTGCCAGCAGCAACGGACAGGGAGGTTTCCACGGGGAGCTGTTTTTT. This codes for CASSNGQGGFHGELFF.

This clone was seen only a few times. This chain uses TRBV6-5 with TRBJ2-4, with D hard to call. V was shortened by 4 bases and J by 0 bases, with 13 bases between the two germline ends. This CDR3 is built from 16 residues. Germline CDR1 and CDR2: MNHEY and SVGAGI. CDR3 sequence: CASSSGPHLAKNIQYF. The CDR3, as DNA: TGTGCCAGCAGTTCAGGCCCTCATCTAGCCAAAAACATTCAGTACTTC.

This chain joins TRBV5-8 and TRBJ2-5; TRBD2 aligns across 8 bases. CDR3 length equals 16 residues. The germline CDR1 and CDR2 sequences are SGHTS and YDEGEE. J was trimmed by 3 bases and V by 4 bases; bases with no gene match: 11. The CDR3 nucleotides read TGTGCCAGCAGCCCACTATCACTAGCGGCCAAAGAGACCCAGTACTTC. Amino acid sequence: CASSPLSLAAKETQYF.

For the CDR3, the DNA is TGTGCCAGCTCACCCGTCGAAGCGGGAGGCCACTCTAGCACAGATACGCAGTATTTT. This codes for CASSPVEAGGHSSTDTQYF. The chain links TRBV18 to TRBJ2-3; 9 positions agree with TRBD2. The J segment lost 0 bases and the V segment lost 3 bases, leaving 13 bases of the junction unmatched. The CDR3 runs 19 residues. CDR1 and CDR2 (germline): KGHSH, LQKENI.

The V call is TRBV18, the J call TRBJ2-3; maybe TRBD2 (5 bases). There are 16 residues in the CDR3. Germline CDR1 reads KGHSH; CDR2 reads LQKENI. Trimming took 4 bases from V and 1 from J, leaving 15 bases between them. The CDR3 loop is CASSRVGGTGTDTQYF. The CDR3 nucleotides are TGTGCCAGCTCACGGGTTGGAGGCACCGGCACAGATACGCAGTATTTT.

This rearrangement joins TRBV30 to TRBJ2-4; TRBD2 matches at 14 bases. Germline CDR1 reads GTSNPN; CDR2 reads SVGIG (reference sequence). V trimming: 5 bases; J trimming: 1 base; junction bases outside the gene matches: 7. CDR3 length: 17 amino acids. The CDR3 spells CAWGGLAGVRAKNIQYF. As DNA, the CDR3 is TGTGCCTGGGGGGGACTAGCGGGAGTCAGGGCCAAAAACATTCAGTACTTC.

A single count supports this clone. This rearrangement joins TRBV7-2 to TRBJ1-6, with 9 bases aligning to TRBD1. This CDR3 comprises 16 residues. Germline V gene lookup returns CDR1 SGHTA and CDR2 FQGNSA. Unmatched junction bases numbered 9, after V lost 5 bases and J lost 7 bases. CDR3 residues: CASSQTGQGINSPLHF. CDR3 DNA sequence: TGTGCCAGCAGCCAAACGGGACAGGGAATAAATTCACCCCTCCACTTT.

V gene TRBV4-1 combines with J gene TRBJ2-1; no clear D. Trimming took 6 bases from V and 8 from J, leaving 17 bases between them. This CDR3 contains 14 residues. From germline, CDR1 is MGHRA and CDR2 YSYEKL. CDR3 in amino acids: CASRPLLKEYEQFF. DNA for the CDR3: TGCGCCAGCAGACCCCTATTAAAGGAGTATGAGCAGTTCTTC.

This clone was counted once. J is TRBJ2-3 and V is TRBV7-8, with TRBD1 matching 9 bases. The CDR3 is made up of 14 amino acids. J gave up 3 bases and V 7 bases, and 5 bases lay outside the gene matches. Germline-derived CDR1 and CDR2 are SGHVS and FQNEAQ. Here the CDR3 reads CASTPGTGTDTQYF. CDR3 DNA: TGTGCCAGCACTCCCGGGACAGGGACAGATACGCAGTATTTT.

The V and J genes are TRBV28 and TRBJ2-7, with 8 positions matching TRBD1. This CDR3 spans 15 amino acids. V dropped 3 bases and J dropped 2; count of bases not matched to a gene: 6. Per the germline V gene, CDR1 is MDHEN and CDR2 is SYDVKM. CDR3 protein: CASSFLDRAPYEQYF. The CDR3 DNA sequence: TGTGCCAGCAGTTTCTTGGACAGGGCCCCCTACGAGCAGTACTTC.

The chain couples TRBV5-4 to TRBJ2-7; TRBD1 matches 7 bases. J was trimmed by 7 bases and V by 5 bases; bases with no gene match: 12. The germline gives CDR1 SGHNT, CDR2 YYREEE (reference sequence). The CDR3 sequence is 14 residues long. The CDR3 bases are TGTGCCAGCAGTATTGACAGGGCACTAGGAGAGCAGTACTTC. It translates to CASSIDRALGEQYF.